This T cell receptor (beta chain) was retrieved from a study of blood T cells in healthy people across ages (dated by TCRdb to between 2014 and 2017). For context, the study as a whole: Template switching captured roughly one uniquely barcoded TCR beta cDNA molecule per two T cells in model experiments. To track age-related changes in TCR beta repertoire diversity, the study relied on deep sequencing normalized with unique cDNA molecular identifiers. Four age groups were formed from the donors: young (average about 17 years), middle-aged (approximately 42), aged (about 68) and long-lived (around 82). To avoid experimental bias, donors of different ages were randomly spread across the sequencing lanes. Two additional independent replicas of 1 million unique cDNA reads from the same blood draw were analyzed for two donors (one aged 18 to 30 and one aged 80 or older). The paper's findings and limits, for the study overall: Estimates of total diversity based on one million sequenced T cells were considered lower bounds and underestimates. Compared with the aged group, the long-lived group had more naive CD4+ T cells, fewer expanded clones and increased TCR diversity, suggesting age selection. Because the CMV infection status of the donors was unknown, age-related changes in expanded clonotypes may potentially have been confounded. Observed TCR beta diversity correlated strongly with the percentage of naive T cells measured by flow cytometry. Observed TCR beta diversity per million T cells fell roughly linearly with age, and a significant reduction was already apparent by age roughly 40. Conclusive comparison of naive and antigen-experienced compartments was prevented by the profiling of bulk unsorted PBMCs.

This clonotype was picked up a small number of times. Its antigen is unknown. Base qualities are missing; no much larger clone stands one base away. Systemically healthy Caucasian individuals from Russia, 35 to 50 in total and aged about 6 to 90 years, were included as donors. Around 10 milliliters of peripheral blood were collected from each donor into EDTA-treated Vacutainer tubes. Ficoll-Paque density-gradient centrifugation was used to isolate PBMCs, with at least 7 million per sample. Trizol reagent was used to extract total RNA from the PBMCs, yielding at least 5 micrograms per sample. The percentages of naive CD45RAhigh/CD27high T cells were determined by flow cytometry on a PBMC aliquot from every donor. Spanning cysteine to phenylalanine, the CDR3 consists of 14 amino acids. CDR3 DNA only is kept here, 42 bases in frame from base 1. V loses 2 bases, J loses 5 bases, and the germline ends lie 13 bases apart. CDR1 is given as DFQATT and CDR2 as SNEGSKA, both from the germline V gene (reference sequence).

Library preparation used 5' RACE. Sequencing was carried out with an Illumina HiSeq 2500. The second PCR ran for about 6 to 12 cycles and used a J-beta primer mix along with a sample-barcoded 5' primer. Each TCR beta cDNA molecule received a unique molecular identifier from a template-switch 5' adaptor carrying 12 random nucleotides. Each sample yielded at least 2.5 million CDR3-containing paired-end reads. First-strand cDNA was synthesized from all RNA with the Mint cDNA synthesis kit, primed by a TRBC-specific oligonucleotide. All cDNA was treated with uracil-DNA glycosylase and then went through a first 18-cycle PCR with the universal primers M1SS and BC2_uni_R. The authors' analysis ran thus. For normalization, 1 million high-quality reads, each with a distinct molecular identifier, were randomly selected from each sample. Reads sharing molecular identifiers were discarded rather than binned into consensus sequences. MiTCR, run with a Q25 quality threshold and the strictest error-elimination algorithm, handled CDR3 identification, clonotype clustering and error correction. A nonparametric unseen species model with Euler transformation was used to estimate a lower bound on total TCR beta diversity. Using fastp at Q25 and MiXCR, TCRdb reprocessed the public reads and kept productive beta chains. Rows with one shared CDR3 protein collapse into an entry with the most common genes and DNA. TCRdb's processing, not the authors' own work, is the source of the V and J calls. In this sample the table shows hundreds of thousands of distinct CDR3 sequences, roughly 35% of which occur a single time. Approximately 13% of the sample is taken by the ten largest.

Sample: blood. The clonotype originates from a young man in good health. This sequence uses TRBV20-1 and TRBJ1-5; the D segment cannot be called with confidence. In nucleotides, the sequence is TGCAGTGCTAGATTAATCGCAGAGGATCAGCCCCAGCATTTT. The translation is CSARLIAEDQPQHF.